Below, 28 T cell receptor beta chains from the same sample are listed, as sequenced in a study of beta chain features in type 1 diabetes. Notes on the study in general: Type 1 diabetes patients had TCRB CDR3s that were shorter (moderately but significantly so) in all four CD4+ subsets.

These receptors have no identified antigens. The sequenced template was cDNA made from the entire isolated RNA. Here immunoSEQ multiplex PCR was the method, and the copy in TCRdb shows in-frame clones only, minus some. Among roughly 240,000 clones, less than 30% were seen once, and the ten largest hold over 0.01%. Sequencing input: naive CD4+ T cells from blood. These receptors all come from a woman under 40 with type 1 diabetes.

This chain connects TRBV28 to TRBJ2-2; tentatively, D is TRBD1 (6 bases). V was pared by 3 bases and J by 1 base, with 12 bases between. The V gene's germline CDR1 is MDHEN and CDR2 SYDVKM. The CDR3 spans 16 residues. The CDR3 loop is CASSFPTGQNTGELFF. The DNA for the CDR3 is TGTGCCAGCAGTTTTCCTACAGGGCAGAACACCGGGGAGCTGTTTTTT.

The DNA for the CDR3 is TGCAGCGTTGAAGACTATAATACGCAGTATTTT. Translating it yields CSVEDYNTQYF. The V and J genes are TRBV29-1 and TRBJ2-3; no firm D call. The germline V gene encodes CDR1 SQVTM and CDR2 ANQGSEA. Trimming removed 0 bases at V and 7 bases at J, with 5 bases between. This CDR3 region has 11 residues.

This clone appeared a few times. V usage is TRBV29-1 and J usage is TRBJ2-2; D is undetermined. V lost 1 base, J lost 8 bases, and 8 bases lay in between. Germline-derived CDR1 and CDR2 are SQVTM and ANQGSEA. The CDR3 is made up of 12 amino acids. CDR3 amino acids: CSVEGGFGELFF. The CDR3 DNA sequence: TGCAGCGTTGAAGGAGGATTTGGGGAGCTGTTTTTT.

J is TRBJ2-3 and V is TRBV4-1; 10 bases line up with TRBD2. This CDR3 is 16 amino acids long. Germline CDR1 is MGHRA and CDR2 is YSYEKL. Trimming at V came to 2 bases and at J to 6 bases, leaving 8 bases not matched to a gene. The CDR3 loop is CASSQPLAGAGDTQYF. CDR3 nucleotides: TGCGCCAGCAGCCAACCTCTAGCGGGAGCTGGGGATACGCAGTATTTT.

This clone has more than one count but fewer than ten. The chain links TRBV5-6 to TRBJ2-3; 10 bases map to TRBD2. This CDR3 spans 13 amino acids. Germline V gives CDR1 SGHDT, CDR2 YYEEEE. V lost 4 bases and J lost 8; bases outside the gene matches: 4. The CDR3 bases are TGTGCCAGCAGCGCCAGACTAGCGGGTACGCAGTATTTT. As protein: CASSARLAGTQYF.

CDR3: CATTTDRWGTDTQYF. The CDR3 DNA is TGTGCCACCACCACTGACAGGTGGGGCACAGATACGCAGTATTTT. The V gene is TRBV15, the J gene TRBJ2-3; a possible D gene is TRBD1 (6 bases). Deletions cut 7 bases from V and 1 base from J, with 15 bases between. Germline CDR1 and CDR2: LNHNV and YYDKDF (reference sequence). This CDR3 has 15 amino acids.

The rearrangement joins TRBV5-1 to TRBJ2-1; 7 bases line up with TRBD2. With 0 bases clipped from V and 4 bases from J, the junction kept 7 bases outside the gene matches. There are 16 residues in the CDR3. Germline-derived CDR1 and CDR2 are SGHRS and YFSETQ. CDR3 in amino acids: CASSLEGQRGYNEQFF. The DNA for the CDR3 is TGCGCCAGCAGCTTGGAAGGGCAGCGGGGATACAATGAGCAGTTCTTC.

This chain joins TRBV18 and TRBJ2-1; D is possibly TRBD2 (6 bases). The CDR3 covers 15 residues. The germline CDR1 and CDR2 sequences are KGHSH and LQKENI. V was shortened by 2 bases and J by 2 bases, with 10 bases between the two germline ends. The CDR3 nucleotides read TGTGCCAGCTCACCAGTAGCGGAAGCCTACAATGAGCAGTTCTTC. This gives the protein CASSPVAEAYNEQFF.

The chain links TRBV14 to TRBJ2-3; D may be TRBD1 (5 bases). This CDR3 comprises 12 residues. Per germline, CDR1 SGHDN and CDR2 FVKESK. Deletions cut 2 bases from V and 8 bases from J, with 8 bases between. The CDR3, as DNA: TGTGCCAGCAGCCAAACTCAGGGTACGCAGTATTTT. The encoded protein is CASSQTQGTQYF. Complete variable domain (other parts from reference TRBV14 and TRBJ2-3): EAGVTQFPSHSVIEKGQTVTLRCDPISGHDNLYWYRRVMGKEIKFLLHFVKESKQDESGMPNNRFLAERTGGTYSTLKVQPAELEDSGVYFCASSQTQGTQYFGPGTRLTVL.

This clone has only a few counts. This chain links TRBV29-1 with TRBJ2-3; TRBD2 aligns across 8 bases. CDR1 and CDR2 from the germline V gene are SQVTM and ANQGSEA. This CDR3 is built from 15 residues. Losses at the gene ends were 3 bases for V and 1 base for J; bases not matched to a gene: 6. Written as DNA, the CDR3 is TGCAGCGTTGATGGGCTAGCGGGCCGCACAGATACGCAGTATTTT. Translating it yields CSVDGLAGRTDTQYF.

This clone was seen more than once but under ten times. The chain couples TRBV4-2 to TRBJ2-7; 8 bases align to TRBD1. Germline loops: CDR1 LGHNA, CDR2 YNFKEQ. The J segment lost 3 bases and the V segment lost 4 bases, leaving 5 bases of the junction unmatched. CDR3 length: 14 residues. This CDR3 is CASSLGQVGYEQYF. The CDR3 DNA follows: TGTGCCAGCAGCCTGGGACAGGTGGGCTACGAGCAGTACTTC.

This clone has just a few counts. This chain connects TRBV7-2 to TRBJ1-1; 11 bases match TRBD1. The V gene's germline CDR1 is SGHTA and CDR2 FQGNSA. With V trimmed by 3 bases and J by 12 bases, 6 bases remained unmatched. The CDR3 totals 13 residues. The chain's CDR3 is CASSLGQGGTTFF. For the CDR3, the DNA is TGTGCCAGCAGCTTGGGACAGGGGGGTACAACTTTCTTT.

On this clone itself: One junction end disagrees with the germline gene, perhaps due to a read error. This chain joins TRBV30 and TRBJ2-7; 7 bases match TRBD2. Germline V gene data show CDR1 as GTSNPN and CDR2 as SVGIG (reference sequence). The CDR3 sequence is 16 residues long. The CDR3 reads CAWSSIVREFSNEQYF. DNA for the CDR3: TGTGCCTGGAGTAGTATCGTGCGGGAGTTCTCCAACGAGCAGTACTTC.

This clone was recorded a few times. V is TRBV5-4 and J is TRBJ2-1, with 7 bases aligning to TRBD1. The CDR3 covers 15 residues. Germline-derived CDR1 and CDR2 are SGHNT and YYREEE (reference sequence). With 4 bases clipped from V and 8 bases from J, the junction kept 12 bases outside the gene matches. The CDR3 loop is CASSRTRTGTDEQFF. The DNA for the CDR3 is TGTGCCAGCAGCCGTACTAGGACAGGAACCGATGAGCAGTTCTTC.

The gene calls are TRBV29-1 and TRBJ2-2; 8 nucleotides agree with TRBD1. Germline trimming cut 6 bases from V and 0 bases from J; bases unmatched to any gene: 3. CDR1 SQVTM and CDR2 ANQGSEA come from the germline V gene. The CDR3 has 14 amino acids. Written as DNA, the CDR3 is TGCAGCGTGGGACAGGAGACGAACACCGGGGAGCTGTTTTTT. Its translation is CSVGQETNTGELFF.

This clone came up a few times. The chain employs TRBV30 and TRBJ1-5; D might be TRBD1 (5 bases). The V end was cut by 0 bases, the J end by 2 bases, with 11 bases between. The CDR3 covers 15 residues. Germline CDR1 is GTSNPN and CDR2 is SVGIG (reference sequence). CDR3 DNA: TGTGCCTGGAGTGTTTTCGGGGGTGGCAATCAGCCCCAGCATTTT. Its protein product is CAWSVFGGGNQPQHF.

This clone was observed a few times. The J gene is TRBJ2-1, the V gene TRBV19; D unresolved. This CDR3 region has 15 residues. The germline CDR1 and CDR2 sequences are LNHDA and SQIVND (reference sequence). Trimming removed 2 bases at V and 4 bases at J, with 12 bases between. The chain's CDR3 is CASSIQVTRYNEQFF. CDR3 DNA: TGTGCCAGTAGTATACAGGTAACCAGATACAATGAGCAGTTCTTC.

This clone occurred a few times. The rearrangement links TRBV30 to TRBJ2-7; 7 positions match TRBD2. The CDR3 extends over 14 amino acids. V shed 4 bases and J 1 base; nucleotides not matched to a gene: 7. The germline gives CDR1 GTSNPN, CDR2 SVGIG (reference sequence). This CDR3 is CAWTRDYPSYEQYF. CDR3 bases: TGTGCCTGGACCCGGGACTACCCTTCCTACGAGCAGTACTTC.

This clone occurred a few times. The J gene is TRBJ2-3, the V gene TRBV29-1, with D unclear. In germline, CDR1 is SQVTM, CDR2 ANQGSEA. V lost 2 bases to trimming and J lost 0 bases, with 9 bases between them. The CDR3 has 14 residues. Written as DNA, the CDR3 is TGCAGCGTTGAAAACCAGGAAAGCACAGATACGCAGTATTTT. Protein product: CSVENQESTDTQYF.

The CDR3, as DNA: TGTGCCAGCTCACCAGTGGCGGGAGACGGCGAGCAGTACTTC. This codes for CASSPVAGDGEQYF. J is TRBJ2-7 and V is TRBV18; 7 nucleotides agree with TRBD2. CDR3 length: 14 amino acids. J lost 6 bases, V lost 2 bases, and 7 bases had no gene match. Germline V CDR1 and CDR2: KGHSH, LQKENI. Drawing the rest from reference TRBV18 and TRBJ2-7, the complete variable domain is NAGVMQNPRHLVRRRGQEARLRCSPMKGHSHVYWYRQLPEEGLKFMVYLQKENIIDESGMPKERFSAEFPKEGPSILRIQQVVRGDSAAYFCASSPVAGDGEQYFGPGTRLTVT.

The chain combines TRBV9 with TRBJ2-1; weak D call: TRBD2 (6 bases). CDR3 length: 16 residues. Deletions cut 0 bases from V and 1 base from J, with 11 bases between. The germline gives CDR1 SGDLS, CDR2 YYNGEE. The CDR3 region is CASSVVGSRSYNEQFF. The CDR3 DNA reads TGTGCCAGCAGCGTAGTCGGGAGTAGATCCTACAATGAGCAGTTCTTC.

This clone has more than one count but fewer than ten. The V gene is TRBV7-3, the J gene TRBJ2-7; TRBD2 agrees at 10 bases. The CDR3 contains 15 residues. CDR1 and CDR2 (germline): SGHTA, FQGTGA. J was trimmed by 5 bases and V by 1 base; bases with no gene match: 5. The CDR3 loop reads CASSLRLAGANEQYF. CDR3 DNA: TGTGCCAGCAGCTTAAGGCTAGCGGGAGCTAACGAGCAGTACTTC. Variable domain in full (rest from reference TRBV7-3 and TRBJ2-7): GAGVSQTPSNKVTEKGKYVELRCDPISGHTALYWYRQSLGQGPEFLIYFQGTGAADDSGLPNDRFFAVRPEGSVSTLKIQRTERGDSAVYLCASSLRLAGANEQYFGPGTRLTVT.

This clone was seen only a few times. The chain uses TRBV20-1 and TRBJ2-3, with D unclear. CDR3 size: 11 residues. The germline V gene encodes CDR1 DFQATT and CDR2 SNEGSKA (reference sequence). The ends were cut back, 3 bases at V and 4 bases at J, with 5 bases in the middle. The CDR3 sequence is CSARKPDTQYF. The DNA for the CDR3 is TGCAGTGCTAGGAAGCCAGATACGCAGTATTTT.

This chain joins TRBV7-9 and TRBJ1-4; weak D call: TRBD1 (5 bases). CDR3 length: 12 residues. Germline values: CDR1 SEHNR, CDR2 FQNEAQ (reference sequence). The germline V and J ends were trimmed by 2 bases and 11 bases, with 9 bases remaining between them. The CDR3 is CASSLRQGKLFF. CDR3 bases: TGTGCCAGCAGCTTACGCCAGGGCAAACTGTTTTTT.

The CDR3 DNA reads TGTGCCAGCAGTTTCGCCGGGAATACGCAGTATTTT. It encodes CASSFAGNTQYF. The chain combines TRBV28 with TRBJ2-3; perhaps TRBD2 as D (5 bases). Germline V gene sequence: CDR1 MDHEN, CDR2 SYDVKM. The CDR3 totals 12 residues. Trimming cost V 3 bases and J 7 bases, with 8 bases left between them.

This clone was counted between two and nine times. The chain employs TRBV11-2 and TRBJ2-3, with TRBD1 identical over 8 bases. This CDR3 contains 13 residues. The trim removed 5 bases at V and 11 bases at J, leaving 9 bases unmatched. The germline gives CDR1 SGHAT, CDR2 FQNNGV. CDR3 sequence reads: CASSPQGQGGQYF. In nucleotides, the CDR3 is TGTGCCAGCAGCCCCCAAGGACAGGGAGGGCAGTATTTT.

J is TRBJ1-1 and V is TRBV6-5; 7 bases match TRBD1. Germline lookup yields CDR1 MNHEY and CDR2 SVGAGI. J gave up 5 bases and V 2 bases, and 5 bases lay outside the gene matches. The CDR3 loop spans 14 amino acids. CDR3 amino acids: CASSYHDRETEAFF. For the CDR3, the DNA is TGTGCCAGCAGTTACCACGACAGGGAGACTGAAGCTTTCTTT.

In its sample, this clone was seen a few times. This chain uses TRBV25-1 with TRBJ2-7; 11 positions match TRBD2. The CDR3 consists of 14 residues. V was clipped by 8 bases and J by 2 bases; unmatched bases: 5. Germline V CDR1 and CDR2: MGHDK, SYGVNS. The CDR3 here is CASLGLAEPYEQYF. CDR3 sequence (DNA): TGTGCCAGCCTGGGACTAGCGGAGCCCTACGAGCAGTACTTC.